A single sample is the source of the 25 T cell receptor beta chains below, sequenced in a study of technical replicates of blood from several donors (dated by TCRdb to the late 2010s). The protocol used for the library was the immunoSEQ multiplex PCR assay. TCRdb mirrors the immuneACCESS table, restricted to in-frame sequences. Some clones are absent from its copies; in checked studies, under half trace to an unresolved V gene, and the reason for the others is unknown. Present in this sample are more than 65,000 clones, over 90% of which were seen just once. 0.25% to 0.3% of the sample is in the top ten clones. The sequenced sample was T cells isolated from PBMCs. These receptor sequences come from a human donor in good health.

The DNA for the CDR3 is TGTGCCTGGAGTGTAGGGCGGGGGGCCCCTTCTTCTTCCTACAATGAGCAGTTCTTC. Translation: CAWSVGRGAPSSSYNEQFF. The chain uses TRBV30 and TRBJ2-1; 8 bases match TRBD2. The CDR3 has 19 amino acids. The germline gives CDR1 GTSNPN, CDR2 SVGIG (reference sequence). V lost 0 bases to trimming and J lost 1 base; unmatched junction nucleotides: 14.

The CDR3: CASSTATKETQYF. CDR3 in DNA: TGTGCCAGCAGCACCGCGACTAAAGAGACCCAGTACTTC. The genes are TRBV7-9 and TRBJ2-5; tentatively, D is TRBD2 (5 bases). Trimming pared 5 bases from V and 3 bases from J, leaving 10 bases between. Germline V lookup: CDR1 SEHNR, CDR2 FQNEAQ (reference sequence). The length of the CDR3 is 13 residues.

The gene calls are TRBV28 and TRBJ2-1; a weak D match, TRBD2 (6 bases). V gave up 5 bases and J gave up 4 bases, with 15 bases separating them. The germline V gene has CDR1 MDHEN and CDR2 SYDVKM. There are 15 residues in the CDR3. Here the CDR3 reads CASSRSGPLYNEQFF. Written as DNA, the CDR3 is TGTGCCAGCAGTCGGAGCGGGCCACTTTACAATGAGCAGTTCTTC.

V is TRBV5-4 and J is TRBJ1-4; D possibly corresponds to TRBD1 (5 bases). CDR3 length: 13 residues. With 5 bases removed from V and 7 bases from J, the gap between germline ends came to 12 bases. Germline V gives CDR1 SGHNT, CDR2 YYREEE (reference sequence). The CDR3 loop reads CASRPGLSEKLFF. The DNA for the CDR3 is TGTGCCAGCAGGCCGGGACTTTCTGAAAAACTGTTTTTT.

The chain links TRBV7-7 to TRBJ2-3, with TRBD2 identical over 8 bases. The CDR3 has 14 amino acids. Germline CDR1 and CDR2: SSHAT and FNYEAQ (reference sequence). V lost 5 bases and J lost 3; bases outside the gene matches: 4. The CDR3 region is CASSLSGITDTQYF. The CDR3 nucleotides read TGTGCCAGCAGCCTTAGCGGGATTACAGATACGCAGTATTTT.

The rearrangement links TRBV4-1 to TRBJ1-2; 7 positions match TRBD1. The J segment lost 4 bases and the V segment lost 4 bases, leaving 9 bases of the junction unmatched. CDR3 size: 15 residues. Germline V lookup: CDR1 MGHRA, CDR2 YSYEKL. The CDR3 DNA sequence: TGCGCCAGCAGCCCCGGACAGGCCCTTGCCTATGGCTACACCTTC. Protein: CASSPGQALAYGYTF.

V and J are TRBV25-1 and TRBJ2-2; TRBD1 is a possible D gene (6 bases). The CDR3 spans 13 residues. Trimming pared 3 bases from V and 8 bases from J, leaving 10 bases between. The V gene's germline CDR1 is MGHDK and CDR2 SYGVNS. As DNA, the CDR3 is TGTGCCAGCAGTGAGGCAGGGACAGGGGAGCTGTTTTTT. It codes for CASSEAGTGELFF.

The rearrangement links TRBV4-1 to TRBJ2-1, with 7 nucleotides matching TRBD2. The trim removed 1 base at V and 6 bases at J, leaving 3 bases unmatched. Per germline, CDR1 MGHRA and CDR2 YSYEKL. This CDR3 has 14 amino acids. DNA for the CDR3: TGCGCCAGCAGCCAAGTGCGGGGGTTCAATGAGCAGTTCTTC. Its protein is CASSQVRGFNEQFF.

This chain joins TRBV4-1 and TRBJ1-5, with D perhaps TRBD1 (6 bases). Per germline, CDR1 MGHRA and CDR2 YSYEKL. V was clipped by 5 bases and J by 9 bases, with 14 bases between them. The CDR3 extends over 13 amino acids. The CDR3 DNA reads as TGCGCCAGCAGCTTGGACAGATACGGGCCCCAGCATTTT. It specifies CASSLDRYGPQHF.

The rearrangement links TRBV2 to TRBJ1-5, with 7 positions matching TRBD1. This CDR3 comprises 14 residues. The trim removed 6 bases at V and 5 bases at J, leaving 7 bases unmatched. Germline values: CDR1 SNHLY, CDR2 FYNNEI. DNA for the CDR3: TGTGCCAGCAGAGACAGGGAGGAACATCAGCCCCAGCATTTT. Translated, it gives CASRDREEHQPQHF.

The genes are TRBV7-9 and TRBJ2-7; 8 positions agree with TRBD2. CDR3 length: 15 residues. From germline, CDR1 is SEHNR and CDR2 FQNEAQ (reference sequence). Trimming removed 4 bases from V and 6 bases from J; junction bases left unmatched: 11. CDR3 amino acids: CASSYGSGSVGEQYF. CDR3 DNA sequence: TGTGCCAGCAGCTACGGAAGCGGGAGTGTAGGCGAGCAGTACTTC.

This chain connects TRBV2 to TRBJ1-1; tentative D call: TRBD1 (6 bases). The CDR3 covers 14 residues. The ends were cut back, 8 bases at V and 1 base at J, with 14 bases in the middle. CDR1 and CDR2 (germline): SNHLY, FYNNEI. CDR3 coding DNA: TGTGCCAGCGGCCCCAGGACAGCGAACACTGAAGCTTTCTTT. This sequence encodes CASGPRTANTEAFF.

Of note for this clone: Sequence at one end of the junction differs from germline and may be a read error. The gene calls are TRBV25-1 and TRBJ2-7; 10 nucleotides agree with TRBD2. The V gene's germline CDR1 is MGHDK and CDR2 SYGVNS. This CDR3 has 16 amino acids. The CDR3 sequence: CASSEFSGRPNYVQYF. CDR3 DNA: TGTGCCAGCAGTGAATTTAGCGGGAGGCCTAACTACGTGCAGTACTTC.

This clone was observed once. The CDR3 DNA sequence: TGTGCCAGCACTAAAAGTAGCGGGGGGGCCTACGAGCAGTACTTC. It codes for CASTKSSGGAYEQYF. The chain joins TRBV6-1 to TRBJ2-7; 11 positions agree with TRBD2. CDR3 size: 15 residues. The germline gives CDR1 MNHNS, CDR2 SASEGT. V lost 7 bases, J lost 2 bases, and 7 bases stayed unmatched.

This chain links TRBV2 with TRBJ2-7, with TRBD2 matching 10 bases. From germline, CDR1 is SNHLY and CDR2 FYNNEI. Trimming at V came to 6 bases and at J to 3 bases, leaving 8 bases not matched to a gene. This CDR3 is 15 amino acids long. In nucleotides, the CDR3 is TGTGCCAGCAGGGCTTCTAGCGGGGGCTACTACGAGCAGTACTTC. Amino acid sequence: CASRASSGGYYEQYF.

The chain is built from TRBV27 and TRBJ1-2; 8 bases match TRBD1. The germline gives CDR1 MNHEY, CDR2 SMNVEV (reference sequence). The CDR3 is 15 amino acids. Trimming removed 6 bases from V and 4 bases from J; junction bases left unmatched: 10. The DNA of the CDR3 is TGTGCCAGCAGCCGAGAAAGCACAGGGGGCTATGGCTACACCTTC. It yields the protein CASSRESTGGYGYTF.

The rearrangement uses TRBV4-1 and TRBJ1-5; D is possibly TRBD1 (6 bases). Germline V lookup: CDR1 MGHRA, CDR2 YSYEKL. The CDR3 is made up of 16 amino acids. V shed 4 bases and J shed 6 bases, with 19 bases lying between them. The chain's CDR3 is CASSPSSWGRSQPQHF. The DNA of the CDR3 is TGCGCCAGCAGCCCGAGCAGTTGGGGGCGGTCTCAGCCCCAGCATTTT.

The rearrangement joins TRBV19 to TRBJ1-1; D uncertain. V lost 6 bases to trimming and J lost 0 bases, with 8 bases between them. CDR3 length: 13 amino acids. Germline CDR1 and CDR2: LNHDA and SQIVND (reference sequence). CDR3 DNA: TGTGCCAGTAGGGAGGGAGTGAACACTGAAGCTTTCTTT. This codes for CASREGVNTEAFF. Combining the CDR3 with reference TRBV19 and TRBJ1-1 gives the whole variable domain DGGITQSPKYLFRKEGQNVTLSCEQNLNHDAMYWYRQDPGQGLRLIYYSQIVNDFQKGDIAEGYSVSREKKESFPLTVTSAQKNPTAFYLCASREGVNTEAFFGQGTRLTVV.

The chain joins TRBV28 to TRBJ1-1; 8 bases are a match to TRBD1. There are 11 residues in the CDR3. V lost 7 bases, J lost 12 bases, and 7 bases stayed unmatched. Per the germline V gene, CDR1 is MDHEN and CDR2 is SYDVKM. The CDR3 spells CASKETGEPFF. CDR3 in DNA: TGTGCCAGCAAGGAGACAGGGGAACCTTTCTTT.

This clone has just a few counts. This chain links TRBV11-2 with TRBJ2-1; TRBD1 matches 8 bases. Germline lookup yields CDR1 SGHAT and CDR2 FQNNGV. Trimming at V came to 5 bases and at J to 0 bases, leaving 3 bases not matched to a gene. CDR3 length: 15 amino acids. CDR3 sequence reads: CASSPGQGSYNEQFF. For the CDR3, the DNA is TGTGCCAGCAGCCCAGGACAGGGCTCCTACAATGAGCAGTTCTTC.

The V call is TRBV7-2, the J call TRBJ1-3, with D perhaps matching TRBD1 (5 bases). V gave up 2 bases and J gave up 8 bases, with 16 bases separating them. The CDR3 has 15 amino acids. Looked up from germline, CDR1 is SGHTA and CDR2 is FQGNSA. The CDR3: CASSLSLVAGHTIYF. CDR3 in DNA: TGTGCCAGCAGCTTAAGTCTCGTGGCGGGACACACCATATATTTT.

This chain joins TRBV7-6 and TRBJ2-3; TRBD2 agrees at 8 bases. The CDR3 covers 16 residues. Germline V gene sequence: CDR1 SGHVS, CDR2 FNYEAQ. V shed 1 base and J 7 bases; nucleotides not matched to a gene: 10. CDR3 nucleotides: TGTGCCAGCAGCTTAGTCAGTAGCGGGGACCTGAATACGCAGTATTTT. It encodes CASSLVSSGDLNTQYF. The complete variable domain, with remaining parts taken from reference TRBV7-6 and TRBJ2-3, reads GAGVSQSPRYKVTKRGQDVALRCDPISGHVSLYWYRQALGQGPEFLTYFNYEAQQDKSGLPNDRFSAERPEGSISTLTIQRTEQRDSAMYRCASSLVSSGDLNTQYFGPGTRLTVL.

The chain uses TRBV20-1 and TRBJ2-5; D is perhaps TRBD2 (6 bases). V shed 5 bases and J shed 7 bases, with 11 bases lying between them. Germline assignment: CDR1 DFQATT and CDR2 SNEGSKA (reference sequence). This CDR3 is 11 amino acids long. CDR3 in amino acids: CSAWDWGTQYF. The CDR3 DNA reads as TGCAGTGCTTGGGACTGGGGGACCCAGTACTTC.

This chain joins TRBV5-1 and TRBJ2-7; D uncertain. The germline V and J ends were trimmed by 0 bases and 3 bases, with 10 bases remaining between them. The CDR3 spans 14 residues. Germline-derived CDR1 and CDR2 are SGHRS and YFSETQ. The CDR3 DNA reads as TGCGCCAGCAGCTTGGATACTTCCAACTACGAGCAGTACTTC. It translates to CASSLDTSNYEQYF.

This clone has just one count. The J gene is TRBJ2-7, the V gene TRBV20-1; D remains unclear. Per the germline V gene, CDR1 is DFQATT and CDR2 is SNEGSKA (reference sequence). CDR3 length: 10 amino acids. The V and J ends lost 4 bases and 3 bases respectively, with 4 bases between them. The chain's CDR3 is CSATLYEQYF. CDR3 in DNA: TGCAGTGCTACCCTCTACGAGCAGTACTTC.